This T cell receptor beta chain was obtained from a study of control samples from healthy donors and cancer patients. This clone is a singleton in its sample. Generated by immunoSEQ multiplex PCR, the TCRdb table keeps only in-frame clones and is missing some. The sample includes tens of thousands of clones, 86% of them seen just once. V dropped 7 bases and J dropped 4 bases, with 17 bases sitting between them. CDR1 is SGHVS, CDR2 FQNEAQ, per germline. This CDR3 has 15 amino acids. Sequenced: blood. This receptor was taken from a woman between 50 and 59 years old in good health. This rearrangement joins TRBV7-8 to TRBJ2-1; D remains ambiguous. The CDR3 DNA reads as TGTGCCAGCACACGAGCTCGGGTGCGGTACAATGAGCAGTTCTTC. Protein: CASTRARVRYNEQFF.